Listed below are T cell receptor beta chains from one sample, sequenced in a study of blood T cell repertoires in COVID-19. Generated by immunoSEQ multiplex PCR, the TCRdb table keeps only in-frame clones and is missing some. The sample has 98,000 or so clones; less than 75% are singletons. The sequenced sample consisted of peripheral blood. These receptors were taken from a woman aged 40 to 55 with acute or convalescent COVID-19. The conserved cysteine and the conserved F or W are not part of the CDR3 here. A D gene is named only where the DNA matches it firmly.

v_call: TRBV6-5
d_call: TRBD1
j_call: TRBJ2-1
cdr3_aa: ASSYDRVANEQF

v_call: TRBV19
d_call: TRBD1
j_call: TRBJ1-2
cdr3_aa: ASSKGQGMSGYT

v_call: TRBV2
d_call: TRBD1
j_call: TRBJ2-7
cdr3_aa: ASRTGGHSSYEQY

v_call: TRBV6-5
d_call: TRBD1
j_call: TRBJ2-1
cdr3_aa: ASSSGQGYYNEQF

v_call: TRBV7-2
d_call: TRBD1
j_call: TRBJ1-6
cdr3_aa: ASRTGTGPSPLH

v_call: TRBV7-2
d_call: -
j_call: TRBJ1-1
cdr3_aa: ASSSQGGVGTEAF

v_call: TRBV7-9
d_call: -
j_call: TRBJ1-5
cdr3_aa: ASSLDSQPQH

v_call: TRBV7-3
d_call: -
j_call: TRBJ2-2
cdr3_aa: ASSAGWNTGELF

v_call: TRBV3-1/TRBV3-2
d_call: -
j_call: TRBJ1-6
cdr3_aa: ASSHWEGSYNSPLH

v_call: TRBV5-1
d_call: -
j_call: TRBJ1-3
cdr3_aa: ASSLASGGIRY

v_call: TRBV3-1/TRBV3-2
d_call: -
j_call: TRBJ1-6
cdr3_aa: ASSQDASSYNSPLH

v_call: TRBV4-3
d_call: -
j_call: TRBJ2-7
cdr3_aa: ASSQEGQVPYEQY

v_call: TRBV18
d_call: TRBD1
j_call: TRBJ1-3
cdr3_aa: ASATGQGLGNTIY

v_call: TRBV7-9
d_call: -
j_call: TRBJ2-2
cdr3_aa: ASSFSRNTGELF

v_call: TRBV11-3
d_call: -
j_call: TRBJ2-3
cdr3_aa: ASSLDRTNPNTDTQY

v_call: TRBV5-4
d_call: -
j_call: TRBJ2-6
cdr3_aa: ASSTRHTGANVLT

v_call: TRBV5-1
d_call: -
j_call: TRBJ1-1
cdr3_aa: ASSLDRNTEAF

v_call: TRBV27
d_call: TRBD2
j_call: TRBJ2-2
cdr3_aa: ASSYITSGGNTGELF

v_call: TRBV5-4
d_call: TRBD1
j_call: TRBJ2-1
cdr3_aa: ASSPRRTGVEEQF

v_call: TRBV4-3
d_call: TRBD1
j_call: TRBJ2-2
cdr3_aa: ASSQETAPGQDGELF

v_call: TRBV5-1
d_call: TRBD2
j_call: TRBJ2-1
cdr3_aa: ASSLGLAEGNEQF

v_call: TRBV5-1
d_call: TRBD1
j_call: TRBJ2-1
cdr3_aa: ASRPGTGLYNEQF

v_call: TRBV6-5
d_call: -
j_call: TRBJ1-4
cdr3_aa: ASSYAVLAGEKLF

v_call: TRBV7-2
d_call: -
j_call: TRBJ2-5
cdr3_aa: ASRREGRGVSETQY

v_call: TRBV10-3
d_call: TRBD1
j_call: TRBJ2-5
cdr3_aa: ATGTAQETQY

v_call: TRBV7-2
d_call: TRBD2
j_call: TRBJ2-2
cdr3_aa: ASSPRPTSGGGGELF

v_call: TRBV6-2/TRBV6-3
d_call: TRBD1
j_call: TRBJ2-7
cdr3_aa: ASSRTGVYEQY

v_call: TRBV18
d_call: TRBD1
j_call: TRBJ1-1
cdr3_aa: ASSPGTGLTEAF

v_call: TRBV15
d_call: TRBD2
j_call: TRBJ2-1
cdr3_aa: ATSRGRGVLDNEQF

v_call: TRBV7-3
d_call: -
j_call: TRBJ2-2
cdr3_aa: ASTIGFRETGELF

v_call: TRBV11-3
d_call: -
j_call: TRBJ2-1
cdr3_aa: ASSPGVGYGIEQF

v_call: TRBV19
d_call: -
j_call: TRBJ1-2
cdr3_aa: ASSIPTERGGYT

v_call: TRBV28
d_call: -
j_call: TRBJ2-5
cdr3_aa: ASNPGGRETQY

v_call: TRBV28
d_call: -
j_call: TRBJ1-2
cdr3_aa: ASSSRKYGYT

v_call: TRBV27
d_call: -
j_call: TRBJ2-5
cdr3_aa: ASSLGGTQY

v_call: TRBV24-1
d_call: TRBD2
j_call: TRBJ2-1
cdr3_aa: ATSDSWLAGGRNEQF

v_call: TRBV7-2
d_call: -
j_call: TRBJ2-1
cdr3_aa: ASSSWAGNEQF

v_call: TRBV27
d_call: -
j_call: TRBJ1-5
cdr3_aa: ASSPLTGSNQPQH

v_call: TRBV7-9
d_call: TRBD2
j_call: TRBJ2-3
cdr3_aa: ASSPRLAGDPDTQY

v_call: TRBV6-5
d_call: -
j_call: TRBJ2-7
cdr3_aa: ASKAPGHRTGEQY

v_call: TRBV10-3
d_call: -
j_call: TRBJ1-2
cdr3_aa: AISEGRGGYGYT

v_call: TRBV5-1
d_call: -
j_call: TRBJ1-4
cdr3_aa: ASSIQSSSEKLF

v_call: TRBV5-1
d_call: TRBD2
j_call: TRBJ2-3
cdr3_aa: ASTIGTSVPDTQY

v_call: TRBV3-1/TRBV3-2
d_call: -
j_call: TRBJ2-3
cdr3_aa: ASSQRIAPTDTQY

v_call: TRBV5-1
d_call: -
j_call: TRBJ2-2
cdr3_aa: ASSSDNGRELF

v_call: TRBV6-5
d_call: -
j_call: TRBJ1-1
cdr3_aa: ASSYRGLNTEAF